This T cell receptor (beta chain) was sequenced in a study of metastatic and nonmetastatic thyroid tumors. Study as a whole: Peripheral blood and tumor or nodule samples from malignant and benign thyroid patients were compared. Regarding the study as a whole: Across blood and tumor, TCR beta diversity in malignant thyroid tumors was reportedly significantly higher than in benign nodules.

Germline V gene data show CDR1 as MNHNS and CDR2 as SASEGT. The CDR3 spans 11 residues. Trimming removed 6 bases from V and 5 bases from J, with 7 bases in between. Nobody among the patients had been given any treatment before thyroid surgery. The sample holds a few counts of this clone. Its cognate antigen is unknown. In the authors' methods: A distant-metastasis classifier for papillary thyroid cancer was built using CDR3 differences across clinicopathological groups. Using MiXCR, TCRdb re-called clones from the PCR reads. TCRdb assigned the V and J calls; the authors' analysis was not used. The repertoire holds about 23,000 clones, about a quarter seen once, with approximately 5.4% in the top ten.

The sequenced material came from tumor tissue. The clonotype was recovered from a female donor with papillary thyroid cancer or a benign thyroid nodule (not recorded which). Some clones in this sample may be carry-over from other donors' samples. The chain joins TRBV6-1 to TRBJ2-5; no reliable D call. The CDR3 region has the DNA TGTGCCAGCAGGCCATATGAGACCCAGTACTTC. This translates into CASRPYETQYF.